A single sample is the source of the 18 T cell receptor beta chains below, sequenced in a study of T cells in Graves' hyperthyroidism and ophthalmopathy. RNA transcripts gave rise to amplified TCR beta CDR3 regions. An initial round of RT-PCR targeting the TCR CDR3 relied on the HTBI primer set. TCRdb analysed the multiplex PCR reads with MiXCR anew, one entry per CDR3 protein. This table holds about 500,000 distinct CDR3 sequences, about 16% found once. The source material was blood. Every receptor here comes from a woman aged 25 to 39 with Graves' ophthalmopathy.

This clonotype was seen at least ten times. The V call is TRBV6-2 or TRBV6-3, the J call TRBJ2-1, with D unclear. Germline CDR1 is MNHEY and CDR2 is SVGEGT. CDR3 length: 15 amino acids. V was clipped by 2 bases and J by 6 bases, with 14 bases between them. CDR3 DNA: TGTGCCAGCAGTTACGGTCTAGTCGTAGTCAATGAGCAGTTCTTC. Translation gives CASSYGLVVVNEQFF.

This rearrangement joins TRBV4-3 to TRBJ2-3, with TRBD2 as a possible D gene (5 bases). The V gene lost 0 bases and the J gene lost 4 bases, with 8 bases spanning the gap. The CDR3 spans 14 residues. CDR1 is LGHNA and CDR2 is YSLEER in the germline V gene. The CDR3 region is CASSQEEGADTQYF. CDR3 sequence (DNA): TGCGCCAGCAGCCAAGAAGAGGGTGCAGATACGCAGTATTTT.

In its sample, this clonotype was seen a few times. V is TRBV6-1 and J is TRBJ2-3; D possibly corresponds to TRBD2 (6 bases). Trimming stripped 5 bases from V and 2 bases from J, with 14 bases between. The CDR3 is made up of 15 amino acids. Germline V gene lookup returns CDR1 MNHNS and CDR2 SASEGT. The CDR3 protein is CASSPTGLSTDTQYF. Written as DNA, the CDR3 is TGTGCCAGCAGTCCGACTGGACTATCCACAGATACGCAGTATTTT.

CDR3: CATSDQWTDQETQYF. Here the CDR3 DNA reads TGTGCCACCAGTGACCAATGGACAGATCAAGAGACCCAGTACTTC. V is TRBV24-1 and J is TRBJ2-5, with a tentative D call TRBD1 (6 bases). V lost 4 bases to trimming and J lost 2 bases, with 13 bases between them. The CDR3 sequence is 15 residues long. Germline V lookup: CDR1 KGHDR, CDR2 SFDVKD.

The sample holds a few counts of this clonotype. V is TRBV28 and J is TRBJ1-1; D not certain. CDR3 length equals 13 residues. V lost 2 bases and J 3 bases, leaving 7 bases between the germline ends. From germline, CDR1 is MDHEN and CDR2 SYDVKM. CDR3 residues: CASSLMEYTEAFF. The CDR3 coding sequence is TGTGCCAGCAGTTTAATGGAATACACTGAAGCTTTCTTT.

As to this clonotype: A much larger clonotype is one base distant, so this may be a read error. The rearrangement links TRBV20-1 to TRBJ2-1; 8 bases line up with TRBD2. The CDR3 is 15 amino acids. With 1 base clipped from V and 5 bases from J, the junction kept 7 bases outside the gene matches. Germline V gene sequence: CDR1 DFQATT, CDR2 SNEGSKA (reference sequence). The CDR3 reads CSARGWTSSNNEQFF. CDR3 nucleotide sequence: TGCAGTGCTAGAGGGTGGACTAGCAGTAACAATGAGCAGTTCTTC.

The chain is built from TRBV19 and TRBJ1-2, with D maybe TRBD1 (6 bases). V was clipped by 11 bases and J by 4 bases, with 23 bases between them. The CDR3 is 15 amino acids. CDR1 is LNHDA, CDR2 SQIVND, per germline (reference sequence). Here the CDR3 DNA reads TGTGCCTCGACCGCGACAGGATCCCTTCCCTATGGCTACACCTTC. It is translated as CASTATGSLPYGYTF. Variable domain in full (rest from reference TRBV19 and TRBJ1-2): DGGITQSPKYLFRKEGQNVTLSCEQNLNHDAMYWYRQDPGQGLRLIYYSQIVNDFQKGDIAEGYSVSREKKESFPLTVTSAQKNPTAFYLCASTATGSLPYGYTFGSGTRLTVV.

This clonotype has a single count. The chain recombines TRBV6-5 with TRBJ2-7; perhaps TRBD1 as D (5 bases). The J call could be wrong; TRBJ2-5 is a better fit for the DNA end. The CDR3 runs 14 residues. CDR1 and CDR2 (germline): MNHEY, SVGAGI. This CDR3 is CASSYSRGPETQYF. Written as DNA, the CDR3 is TGTGCCAGCAGTTATAGTAGGGGTCCAGAGACCCAGTACTTC.

This chain uses TRBV6-2 or TRBV6-3 with TRBJ1-1, with TRBD1 as a possible D gene (6 bases). The germline V gene has CDR1 MNHEY and CDR2 SVGEGT. CDR3 length: 17 residues. The V end lost 6 bases, the J end lost 5 bases, and 25 bases lay between the germline ends. DNA for the CDR3: TGTGCCAGCAGCGCCATAGATTGGCTGGGGGCGGAGACTGAAGCTTTCTTT. The encoded protein is CASSAIDWLGAETEAFF.

In this sample, this clonotype turned up many times. The V gene is TRBV4-1, the J gene TRBJ1-3, with 7 bases that match TRBD1. After removal of 1 base from V and 3 bases from J, the junction contained 6 bases not matched to a gene. The CDR3 covers 16 residues. Germline CDR1 and CDR2: MGHRA and YSYEKL. In nucleotides, the CDR3 is TGCGCCAGCAGCCAAGGGAAGAGGGGGCTTGGAAACACCATATATTTT. It yields the protein CASSQGKRGLGNTIYF.

This clonotype was seen only a few times. The genes are TRBV5-6 and TRBJ2-2; 11 bases are a match to TRBD1. The germline V gene has CDR1 SGHDT and CDR2 YYEEEE. The CDR3 sequence is 15 residues long. Unmatched junction bases numbered 5, after V lost 3 bases and J lost 7 bases. The CDR3 region is CASSYGQGAFGELFF. The CDR3 coding sequence is TGTGCCAGCAGCTATGGACAGGGGGCGTTCGGGGAGCTGTTTTTT.

This clonotype was observed many times. This chain joins TRBV6-2 or TRBV6-3 and TRBJ2-1; no reliable D call. Trimming pared 5 bases from V and 2 bases from J, leaving 7 bases between. CDR3 length: 13 amino acids. Germline V CDR1 and CDR2: MNHEY, SVGEGT. In DNA form, the CDR3 reads TGTGCCAGCAGTGGTGCCGCCTACAATGAGCAGTTCTTC. This codes for CASSGAAYNEQFF.

The chain links TRBV7-9 to TRBJ1-2, with TRBD1 as a possible D gene (6 bases). V lost 1 base, J lost 10 bases, and 10 bases lay in between. The CDR3 covers 12 residues. Germline loops: CDR1 SEHNR, CDR2 FQNEAQ (reference sequence). The CDR3 spells CASSLGQATYTF. As DNA, the CDR3 is TGTGCCAGCAGCTTAGGACAGGCGACCTACACCTTC.

V usage is TRBV6-2 or TRBV6-3 and J usage is TRBJ2-7, with 7 bases aligning to TRBD1. CDR3 length equals 16 residues. Germline assignment: CDR1 MNHEY and CDR2 SVGEGT. Trimming took 4 bases from V and 3 from J; bases not matched to a gene: 12. The CDR3 sequence is CASSLQGKYGRYEQYF. The CDR3 DNA reads TGTGCCAGCAGTTTACAGGGGAAGTACGGACGCTACGAGCAGTACTTC.

The rearrangement uses TRBV5-1 and TRBJ2-3; D remains ambiguous. The CDR3 has 12 amino acids. From germline, CDR1 is SGHRS and CDR2 YFSETQ. The germline V and J ends were trimmed by 4 bases and 9 bases, with 12 bases remaining between them. CDR3 in DNA: TGCGCCAGCAGCCAGGACCCGGTCACGCAGTATTTT. The encoded protein is CASSQDPVTQYF.

This clonotype has more than one count but fewer than ten. The rearrangement uses TRBV5-1 and TRBJ2-5; unclear D gene. The CDR3 is made up of 15 amino acids. The V end lost 0 bases, the J end lost 1 base, and 10 bases lay between the germline ends. Germline lookup yields CDR1 SGHRS and CDR2 YFSETQ. DNA of the CDR3: TGCGCCAGCAGCTTGGCGTCGGGCCTCCAAGAGACCCAGTACTTC. Protein sequence: CASSLASGLQETQYF.

The DNA of the CDR3 is TGTGCCAGCAGCTCTTTGACAGGCTCCGAGCAGTACTTC. Translation: CASSSLTGSEQYF. This chain links TRBV7-2 with TRBJ2-7; D is possibly TRBD1 (6 bases). This CDR3 spans 13 amino acids. V lost 4 bases to trimming and J lost 6 bases, with 13 bases between them. The germline gives CDR1 SGHTA, CDR2 FQGNSA.

This clonotype was seen a handful of times. CDR3 sequence reads: CASSSINRQGRYNEQFF. The CDR3 nucleotides are TGTGCCAGCAGTTCCATTAACCGACAGGGCAGGTACAATGAGCAGTTCTTC. The chain combines TRBV28 with TRBJ2-1, with 7 bases identical to TRBD1. Germline lookup yields CDR1 MDHEN and CDR2 SYDVKM. The CDR3 loop spans 17 amino acids. The ends lost 4 bases at V and 4 bases at J; junction bases unmatched: 13.